A selection of T cell receptor beta chains follows, all from one sample in a study of blood T cell repertoires in COVID-19. Libraries were prepared by immunoSEQ multiplex PCR; TCRdb keeps only in-frame clonotypes and omits some of them. The data contain 100,000 to 150,000 clones, about nine tenths of them singletons. Sequences were obtained from peripheral blood. These receptor sequences come from a woman aged 65 to 85 with acute or convalescent COVID-19. The CDR3 runs from the conserved cysteine through the conserved F or W. D genes are given only for firm matches. The listing skips clone size in some rows; elsewhere it reads once, few, many or a size class.

J gene | V gene | clone size | D gene | CDR3 protein | CDR3 DNA
TRBJ1-1 | TRBV3-1/TRBV3-2 | - | - | CASSSSQERQNTEAFF | TGTGCCAGCAGCTCAAGCCAAGAGAGACAGAACACTGAAGCTTTCTTT
TRBJ2-5 | TRBV14 | once | - | CASSQDRRVQPQETQYF | TGTGCCAGCAGCCAAGATCGGAGAGTACAACCCCAAGAGACCCAGTACTTC
TRBJ1-3 | TRBV5-1 | - | - | CASSPTGPKSGNTIYF | TGCGCCAGCAGTCCTACAGGGCCCAAGAGTGGAAACACCATATATTTT
TRBJ1-5 | TRBV28 | - | - | CASSLGQNQPQHF | TGTGCCAGCAGTTTAGGCCAGAATCAGCCCCAGCATTTT
TRBJ1-5 | TRBV28 | - | TRBD1 | CASSPPLGGGQPQHF | TGTGCCAGCAGTCCCCCCCTAGGGGGCGGACAGCCCCAGCATTTT
TRBJ2-7 | TRBV7-9 | once | TRBD1 | CASSGTGGASYEQYF | TGTGCCAGCAGCGGAACAGGGGGCGCCTCCTACGAGCAGTACTTC
TRBJ2-1 | TRBV11-3 | - | TRBD2 | CASSLGGLAGGGNEQFF | TGTGCCAGCAGCTTAGGAGGACTAGCGGGGGGTGGCAATGAGCAGTTCTTC
TRBJ1-1 | TRBV3-1/TRBV3-2 | - | - | CASSQVSRGTTEAFF | TGTGCCAGCAGCCAAGTGAGCAGGGGTACCACTGAAGCTTTCTTT
TRBJ1-5 | TRBV21-1 | - | - | CASSNTRRRGNQPQHF | TGTGCCAGCAGCAATACCCGCCGCAGGGGCAATCAGCCCCAGCATTTT
TRBJ2-5 | TRBV10-2 | once | - | CASSDGGTPQETQYF | TGCGCCAGCAGTGATGGAGGAACCCCCCAAGAGACCCAGTACTTC
TRBJ1-4 | TRBV7-9 | - | - | CASSLVDWATNEKLFF | TGTGCCAGCAGCTTAGTCGACTGGGCAACTAATGAAAAACTGTTTTTT
TRBJ1-6 | TRBV5-6 | - | - | CASSLTGSFRNSPLHF | TGTGCCAGCAGCTTGACAGGGTCGTTCAGGAATTCACCCCTCCACTTT
TRBJ1-3 | TRBV15 | - | TRBD1 | CATRPGGASGNTIYF | TGTGCCACCAGGCCAGGGGGTGCTTCTGGAAACACCATATATTTT
TRBJ2-7 | TRBV29-1 | - | - | CSVEELAGSYF | TGCAGCGTTGAAGAGTTAGCTGGTTCGTACTTC
TRBJ1-1 | TRBV12-3/TRBV12-4 | - | - | CASSFSGNTEAFF | TGTGCCAGCAGTTTCAGTGGGAACACTGAAGCTTTCTTT
TRBJ2-5 | TRBV27 | - | - | CASTPSGGDARETQYF | TGTGCCAGCACTCCCTCGGGCGGGGATGCACGGGAGACCCAGTACTTC
TRBJ2-7 | TRBV28 | - | TRBD1 | CASSLGQGANEQYF | TGTGCCAGCAGTTTGGGACAGGGGGCAAATGAGCAGTACTTC
TRBJ2-2 | TRBV28 | - | TRBD1 | CASILGQGAGELFF | TGTGCCAGCATCCTAGGACAGGGGGCCGGGGAGCTGTTTTTT
TRBJ1-2 | TRBV5-1 | - | - | CASSPGTTANYGYTF | TGCGCCAGCAGCCCGGGGACAACCGCAAACTATGGCTACACCTTC
TRBJ1-2 | TRBV5-1 | once | - | CASRPAGLTESGYTF | TGCGCCAGCAGACCTGCGGGGTTAACTGAGAGTGGCTACACCTTC
TRBJ1-1 | TRBV30 | - | TRBD1 | CAWRDRGEGFF | TGTGCCTGGAGGGACAGGGGAGAAGGTTTCTTT
TRBJ1-6 | TRBV27 | - | - | CASGLGHSPLHF | TGTGCCAGCGGACTGGGCCATTCACCCCTCCACTTT
TRBJ2-7 | TRBV6-5 | - | - | CASSYSEQGGQYF | TGTGCCAGCAGTTACTCAGAACAGGGCGGGCAGTACTTC
TRBJ2-3 | TRBV5-1 | once | - | CASSPESTDTQYF | TGCGCCAGCAGCCCGGAGAGCACAGATACGCAGTATTTT
TRBJ1-4 | TRBV6-6 | - | - | CASSYGGGNEKLFF | TGTGCCAGCAGTTACGGGGGAGGTAATGAAAAACTGTTTTTT
TRBJ2-7 | TRBV18 | - | TRBD1 | CASSLTGDEQYF | TGTGCCAGCTCACTTACAGGGGACGAGCAGTACTTC
TRBJ2-5 | TRBV30 | - | TRBD1 | CAWTIGRGYETQYF | TGTGCCTGGACGATAGGCAGGGGGTATGAGACCCAGTACTTC
TRBJ2-7 | TRBV11-2 | once | TRBD1 | CASSISGGDHYEQYF | TGTGCCAGCAGCATATCAGGGGGCGATCACTACGAGCAGTACTTC
TRBJ1-5 | TRBV7-2 | - | TRBD1 | CASSSGQGSWRSNQPQHF | TGTGCCAGCAGCTCGGGACAGGGATCGTGGCGTAGCAATCAGCCCCAGCATTTT
TRBJ1-2 | TRBV5-1 | once | TRBD1 | CASSLGQGQLGYTF | TGCGCCAGCAGCTTGGGACAGGGACAGCTGGGCTACACCTTC
TRBJ1-1 | TRBV4-1 | - | - | CASSPLGAGSMNTEAFF | TGCGCCAGCAGCCCATTGGGGGCAGGGAGCATGAACACTGAAGCTTTCTTT
TRBJ2-7 | TRBV20-1 | - | - | CSGTDYEQYF | TGCAGTGGGACAGACTACGAGCAGTACTTC
TRBJ1-5 | TRBV27 | once | - | CASSLSGGYRPQHF | TGTGCCAGCAGTTTATCAGGAGGTTACCGGCCCCAGCATTTT
TRBJ1-5 | TRBV30 | - | - | CAYSGGNQPQHF | TGTGCCTACTCAGGGGGCAATCAGCCCCAGCATTTT
TRBJ2-2 | TRBV10-1 | - | - | CASSEFRAVPGELFF | TGCGCCAGCAGTGAGTTCAGGGCCGTCCCCGGGGAGCTGTTTTTT
TRBJ1-2 | TRBV6-5 | - | TRBD1 | CASSRQGLNYGYTF | TGTGCCAGCAGCAGACAGGGACTTAACTATGGCTACACCTTC
TRBJ1-4 | TRBV2 | - | - | CASRARGGILLLEKLFF | TGTGCCAGCAGGGCTAGGGGAGGGATCCTCCTTTTAGAAAAACTGTTTTTT
TRBJ2-3 | TRBV3-1/TRBV3-2 | - | TRBD2 | CASSQVPAGGPDTQYF | TGTGCCAGCAGCCAGGTTCCAGCGGGGGGGCCAGATACGCAGTATTTT
TRBJ1-5 | TRBV19 | - | - | CASSISVSNQPQHF | TGTGCCAGTAGTATATCGGTTAGCAATCAGCCCCAGCATTTT
TRBJ1-4 | TRBV28 | - | - | CASSSPGTTNEKLFF | TGTGCCAGCAGTTCGCCGGGAACCACTAATGAAAAACTGTTTTTT
TRBJ2-3 | TRBV5-1 | - | TRBD2 | CASSLPGLALPDTQYF | TGCGCCAGCAGCTTGCCCGGACTAGCCCTCCCAGATACGCAGTATTTT
TRBJ2-7 | TRBV6-5 | - | TRBD1 | CASSYEGQGIYEQYF | TGTGCCAGCAGTTACGAGGGACAGGGGATTTACGAGCAGTACTTC
TRBJ2-3 | TRBV6-1 | - | TRBD2 | CASSEATGGKTDTQYF | TGTGCCAGCAGTGAAGCTACGGGGGGTAAAACAGATACGCAGTATTTT
TRBJ2-2 | TRBV11-3 | - | TRBD2 | CASSLGGGTGELFF | TGTGCCAGCAGCTTAGGCGGGGGGACCGGGGAGCTGTTTTTT
TRBJ2-3 | TRBV10-2 | - | TRBD2 | CASGLAGQTLSTDTQYF | TGCGCCAGTGGACTAGCGGGGCAAACACTGAGCACAGATACGCAGTATTTT
TRBJ2-1 | TRBV28 | - | - | CASSPETAGSYNEQFF | TGTGCCAGCAGCCCAGAAACAGCGGGCTCCTACAATGAGCAGTTCTTC
TRBJ2-2 | TRBV28 | once | - | CVVSRGSTGELFF | TGTGTAGTCTCAAGGGGCTCCACCGGGGAGCTGTTTTTT
TRBJ1-2 | TRBV10-3 | - | TRBD1 | CAIRPLTGEKGYTF | TGTGCCATCAGGCCCTTGACAGGGGAAAAGGGCTACACCTTC
TRBJ2-3 | TRBV3-1/TRBV3-2 | - | TRBD2 | CASSQSGLADTQYF | TGTGCCAGCAGCCAATCCGGACTAGCAGATACGCAGTATTTT